The following is a TCR beta chain sequence with its context. These data originate in a study of T cell changes during pregnancy in multiple sclerosis. The data were produced by immunoSEQ multiplex PCR, yet TCRdb's version contains in-frame clones alone and is incomplete. Here the sample spans about 27,000 clones, roughly 89% being singletons. The length of the CDR3 is 19 residues. The germline V gene has CDR1 SGHAT and CDR2 FQNNGV. Losses at the gene ends were 4 bases for V and 0 bases for J; bases not matched to a gene: 13. The source material was CD8+ T cells from peripheral blood mononuclear cells, sampled in the second trimester of pregnancy. The sequence was obtained from a female donor with multiple sclerosis, enrolled in a pregnancy study. The chain has TRBV11-2 and TRBJ1-4; 8 bases are a match to TRBD1. The CDR3 region has the DNA TGTGCCAGCAGCTCCGTGACAGGGGCCCCGAGTGCAACTAATGAAAAACTGTTTTTT. This codes for CASSSVTGAPSATNEKLFF.